Below, 21 T cell receptor beta chains from the same sample are listed, as sequenced in a study of cytotoxic CD8 clonotypes in ibrutinib-treated CLL (dated by TCRdb to about 2021). The intended sense of this specimen's time point label: 24 months on ibrutinib. The receptor library was made with the immunoSEQ multiplex PCR assay. TCRdb stores this immuneACCESS table with in-frame sequences only. Part of the clones is absent; in the studies checked, under half of the shortfall reflects unresolved V genes, and no reason is known for the rest. Across this sample there are 100,000 to 150,000 clones, with approximately 85% seen only once. Roughly 2% of the sample lies in the top ten. The specimen comprised PBMCs, sampled after 24 months of ibrutinib treatment. These receptors came from a human donor with chronic lymphocytic leukemia.

The gene calls are TRBV28 and TRBJ2-1; 12 bases are shared with TRBD2. Germline V lookup: CDR1 MDHEN, CDR2 SYDVKM. The CDR3 consists of 16 residues. The junction had 4 bases not matched to a gene; V was cut back by 2 bases and J by 5 bases. This CDR3 reads CASSLLAGGPHNEQFF. The CDR3 DNA reads TGTGCCAGCAGTTTACTAGCGGGGGGGCCCCACAATGAGCAGTTCTTC.

The chain carries TRBV28 and TRBJ2-6, with D perhaps TRBD1 (6 bases). The CDR3 extends over 18 amino acids. Germline V gene lookup returns CDR1 MDHEN and CDR2 SYDVKM. The V and J ends lost 3 bases and 2 bases respectively, with 17 bases between them. The CDR3 loop reads CASSFPPGVGAGANVLTF. Here the CDR3 DNA reads TGTGCCAGCAGTTTCCCACCAGGGGTCGGGGCTGGGGCCAACGTCCTGACTTTC.

This clone occurred a few times. J is TRBJ1-5 and V is TRBV19; D perhaps matches TRBD1 (6 bases). Trimming took 6 bases from V and 4 from J, leaving 10 bases between them. The CDR3 sequence is 13 residues long. Germline values: CDR1 LNHDA, CDR2 SQIVND (reference sequence). The CDR3 DNA reads TGTGCCAGTAGGGGGCAGGGGAATCAGCCCCAGCATTTT. This translates into CASRGQGNQPQHF.

The V gene is TRBV7-8, the J gene TRBJ2-2; D gene uncertain. The germline gives CDR1 SGHVS, CDR2 FQNEAQ. The CDR3 runs 14 residues. V was pared by 2 bases and J by 6 bases, with 10 bases between. The CDR3 spells CASSLSGLAGELFF. CDR3 nucleotides: TGTGCCAGCAGCTTATCTGGATTAGCCGGGGAGCTGTTTTTT.

The rearrangement joins TRBV4-2 to TRBJ2-5; 8 positions match TRBD2. Germline trimming cut 2 bases from V and 4 bases from J; bases unmatched to any gene: 12. CDR3 size: 17 residues. CDR1 and CDR2 (germline): LGHNA, YNFKEQ. The CDR3 region is CASSQNKQGLVPETQYF. In nucleotides, the CDR3 is TGTGCCAGCAGCCAAAACAAACAGGGACTAGTCCCAGAGACCCAGTACTTC.

The chain recombines TRBV5-1 with TRBJ2-3; no definite D call. The CDR3 contains 16 residues. The germline CDR1 and CDR2 sequences are SGHRS and YFSETQ. Trimming cost V 0 bases and J 2 bases, with 13 bases left between them. CDR3 in amino acids: CASSLDGQYFTDTQYF. CDR3 DNA sequence: TGCGCCAGCAGCTTGGATGGCCAATATTTCACAGATACGCAGTATTTT.

V gene TRBV5-1 combines with J gene TRBJ2-7; D is possibly TRBD1 (5 bases). Germline CDR1 reads SGHRS; CDR2 reads YFSETQ. V lost 4 bases and J 1 base, leaving 12 bases between the germline ends. CDR3 length equals 14 residues. CDR3 nucleotides: TGCGCCAGCAGCCCCTCGACAGATTCCTACGAGCAGTACTTC. It translates to CASSPSTDSYEQYF.

This CDR3 is CASSLFRGLAGGTDTQYF. The CDR3 DNA reads as TGTGCCAGCAGCTTATTCCGGGGACTAGCGGGAGGTACAGATACGCAGTATTTT. The genes are TRBV7-6 and TRBJ2-3; 15 bases match TRBD2. The V and J ends lost 2 bases and 3 bases, in that order; junction bases with no gene match: 6. CDR1 and CDR2 (germline): SGHVS, FNYEAQ. The CDR3 runs to 18 residues. Full variable domain (outside the CDR3, taken from reference TRBV7-6 and TRBJ2-3): GAGVSQSPRYKVTKRGQDVALRCDPISGHVSLYWYRQALGQGPEFLTYFNYEAQQDKSGLPNDRFSAERPEGSISTLTIQRTEQRDSAMYRCASSLFRGLAGGTDTQYFGPGTRLTVL.

The rearrangement links TRBV18 to TRBJ1-1; D remains ambiguous. V lost 3 bases and J lost 2, with 19 bases in between. Germline CDR1 and CDR2: KGHSH and LQKENI. The CDR3 runs to 17 residues. CDR3 protein: CASSPTIAGGGNTEAFF. DNA for the CDR3: TGTGCCAGCTCACCGACAATTGCAGGAGGTGGAAACACTGAAGCTTTCTTT.

The rearrangement joins TRBV5-4 to TRBJ1-4, with 7 bases lining up with TRBD1. The CDR3 is made up of 15 amino acids. V lost 0 bases and J lost 7; bases outside the gene matches: 6. Germline loops: CDR1 SGHNT, CDR2 YYREEE (reference sequence). The CDR3 sequence is CASSLGINRGEKLFF. Written as DNA, the CDR3 is TGTGCCAGCAGCTTGGGGATTAACAGGGGTGAAAAACTGTTTTTT. The full variable domain, completed using reference TRBV5-4 and TRBJ1-4, is ETGVTQSPTHLIKTRGQQVTLRCSSQSGHNTVSWYQQALGQGPQFIFQYYREEENGRGNFPPRFSGLQFPNYSSELNVNALELDDSALYLCASSLGINRGEKLFFGSGTQLSVL.

The V call is TRBV6-1, the J call TRBJ2-1, with TRBD2 identical over 9 bases. The germline V gene encodes CDR1 MNHNS and CDR2 SASEGT. This CDR3 contains 14 residues. Losses at the gene ends were 1 base for V and 10 bases for J; bases not matched to a gene: 5. The CDR3 is CASSEVSGRDEQFF. The CDR3 DNA reads TGTGCCAGCAGTGAAGTTAGCGGGAGAGACGAGCAGTTCTTC.

This chain links TRBV28 with TRBJ2-3; 8 bases are a match to TRBD2. Germline V gene lookup returns CDR1 MDHEN and CDR2 SYDVKM. The CDR3 totals 14 residues. V lost 7 bases and J lost 4; bases outside the gene matches: 7. CDR3 amino acids: CASIQLAAADTQYF. The CDR3 DNA reads TGTGCCAGCATCCAACTAGCGGCTGCAGATACGCAGTATTTT.

This rearrangement joins TRBV7-2 to TRBJ2-2; 9 bases line up with TRBD1. This CDR3 contains 14 residues. Germline V gives CDR1 SGHTA, CDR2 FQGNSA. The ends lost 3 bases at V and 7 bases at J; junction bases unmatched: 3. CDR3 residues: CASSFGQGNGELFF. CDR3 DNA sequence: TGTGCCAGCAGCTTCGGACAGGGGAACGGGGAGCTGTTTTTT. The complete variable domain, with remaining parts taken from reference TRBV7-2 and TRBJ2-2, reads GAGVSQSPSNKVTEKGKDVELRCDPISGHTALYWYRQSLGQGLEFLIYFQGNSAPDKSGLPSDRFSAERTGGSVSTLTIQRTQQEDSAVYLCASSFGQGNGELFFGEGSRLTVL.

There are a few counts of this clone. V gene TRBV28 combines with J gene TRBJ1-1; tentative D call: TRBD1 (5 bases). V was shortened by 11 bases and J by 3 bases, with 16 bases between the two germline ends. There are 13 residues in the CDR3. Germline CDR1 reads MDHEN; CDR2 reads SYDVKM. The CDR3 protein is CAHNGGLDTEAFF. CDR3 in DNA: TGTGCCCACAACGGGGGTCTGGACACTGAAGCTTTCTTT.

V usage is TRBV5-6 and J usage is TRBJ1-5; D remains ambiguous. Trimming pared 0 bases from V and 4 bases from J, leaving 8 bases between. This CDR3 region has 14 residues. Germline V gene sequence: CDR1 SGHDT, CDR2 YYEEEE. CDR3 sequence reads: CASSLGRVNQPQHF. CDR3 in DNA: TGTGCCAGCAGCTTGGGACGGGTTAATCAGCCCCAGCATTTT.

This clone showed up just once. The chain recombines TRBV27 with TRBJ2-7; 10 positions agree with TRBD2. Germline CDR1 MNHEY, CDR2 SMNVEV (reference sequence). V trimming: 2 bases; J trimming: 3 bases; junction bases outside the gene matches: 4. CDR3 size: 15 residues. The CDR3 DNA reads as TGTGCCAGCAGTTTACAGGTAGCGGGGGGCTACGAGCAGTACTTC. Its translation: CASSLQVAGGYEQYF.

V usage is TRBV14 and J usage is TRBJ1-4, with D possibly being TRBD1 (5 bases). V was cut by 4 bases and J by 3 bases, with 15 bases left in between. CDR3 size: 16 residues. Germline CDR1 and CDR2: SGHDN and FVKESK. The CDR3 protein is CASSLQDLGANEKLFF. CDR3 DNA: TGTGCCAGCAGCCTACAGGACCTGGGAGCTAATGAAAAACTGTTTTTT.

The chain uses TRBV4-3 and TRBJ2-1; TRBD2 might be the D (6 bases). The germline V and J ends were trimmed by 0 bases and 9 bases, with 9 bases remaining between them. The CDR3 length is 13 residues. Germline CDR1 is LGHNA and CDR2 is YSLEER. CDR3 coding DNA: TGCGCCAGCAGCCAAGATAGGCGGGGTGAGCAGTTCTTC. It is translated as CASSQDRRGEQFF.

The chain joins TRBV19 to TRBJ1-1; D is undetermined. V shed 9 bases and J shed 0 bases, with 11 bases lying between them. CDR3 size: 13 residues. The germline V gene has CDR1 LNHDA and CDR2 SQIVND (reference sequence). CDR3 bases: TGTGCCAGCCTCAGCCATATGAACACTGAAGCTTTCTTT. Translated, it gives CASLSHMNTEAFF. Based on the CDR3 plus reference TRBV19 and TRBJ1-1, the full variable domain is DGGITQSPKYLFRKEGQNVTLSCEQNLNHDAMYWYRQDPGQGLRLIYYSQIVNDFQKGDIAEGYSVSREKKESFPLTVTSAQKNPTAFYLCASLSHMNTEAFFGQGTRLTVV.

The chain joins TRBV6-6 to TRBJ1-1; D is unclear. Germline V lookup: CDR1 MNHNY, CDR2 SVGAGI (reference sequence). Deletions cut 5 bases from V and 3 bases from J, with 13 bases between. CDR3 length equals 14 residues. The CDR3 loop reads CASSPWAFDTEAFF. Here the CDR3 DNA reads TGTGCCAGCAGTCCGTGGGCCTTCGACACTGAAGCTTTCTTT.

The chain couples TRBV6-1 to TRBJ2-5, with 10 bases fitting TRBD2. Germline lookup yields CDR1 MNHNS and CDR2 SASEGT. This CDR3 contains 15 residues. Trimming took 6 bases from V and 5 from J; bases not matched to a gene: 9. The CDR3 nucleotides read TGTGCCAGCAGCAATAGCGGGAGGAGTGGTGAGACCCAGTACTTC. It is translated as CASSNSGRSGETQYF.